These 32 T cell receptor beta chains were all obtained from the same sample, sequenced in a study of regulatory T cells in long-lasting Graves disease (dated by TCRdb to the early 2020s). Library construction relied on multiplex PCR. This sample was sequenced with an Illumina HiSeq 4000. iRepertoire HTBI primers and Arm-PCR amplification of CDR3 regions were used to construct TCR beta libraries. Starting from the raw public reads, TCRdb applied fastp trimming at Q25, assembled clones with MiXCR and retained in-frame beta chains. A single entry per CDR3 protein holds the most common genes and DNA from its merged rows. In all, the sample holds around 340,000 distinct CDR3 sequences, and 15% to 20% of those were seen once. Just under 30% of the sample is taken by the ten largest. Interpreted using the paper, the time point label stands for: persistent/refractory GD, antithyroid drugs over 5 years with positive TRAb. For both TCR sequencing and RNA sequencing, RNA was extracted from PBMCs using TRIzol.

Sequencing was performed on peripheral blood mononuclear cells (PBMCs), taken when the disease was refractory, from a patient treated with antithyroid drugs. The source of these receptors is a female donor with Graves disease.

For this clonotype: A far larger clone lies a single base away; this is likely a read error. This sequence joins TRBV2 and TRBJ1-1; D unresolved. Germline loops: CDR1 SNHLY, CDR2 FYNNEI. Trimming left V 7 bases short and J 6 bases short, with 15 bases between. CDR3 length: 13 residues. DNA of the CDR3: TGTGCCAGCAATCCGAGAGGGATCGCTGAAGCTTTCTTT. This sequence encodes CASNPRGIAEAFF.

CDR3 amino acids: CASSPSGQGGYGYTF. Here the CDR3 DNA reads TGTGCCAGCAGCCCCTCGGGACAGGGGGGCTATGGCTACACCTTC. This sequence joins TRBV4-2 and TRBJ1-2, with 11 bases matching TRBD1. Trimming cost V 4 bases and J 4 bases; bases outside gene matches: 5. Germline values: CDR1 LGHNA, CDR2 YNFKEQ. This CDR3 spans 15 amino acids.

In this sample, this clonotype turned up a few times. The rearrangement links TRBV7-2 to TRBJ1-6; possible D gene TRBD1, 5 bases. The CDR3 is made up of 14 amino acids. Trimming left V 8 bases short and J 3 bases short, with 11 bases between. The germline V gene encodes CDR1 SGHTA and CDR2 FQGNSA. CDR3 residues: CASGAGFYNSPLHF. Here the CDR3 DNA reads TGTGCCAGCGGGGCCGGATTCTATAATTCACCCCTCCACTTT.

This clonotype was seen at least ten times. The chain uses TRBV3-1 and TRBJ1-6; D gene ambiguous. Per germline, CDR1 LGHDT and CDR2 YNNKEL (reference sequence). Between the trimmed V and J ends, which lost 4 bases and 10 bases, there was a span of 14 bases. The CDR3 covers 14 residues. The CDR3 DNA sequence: TGTGCCAGCAGCCGGGCCAGCTTAAACTCACCCCTCCACTTT. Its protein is CASSRASLNSPLHF.

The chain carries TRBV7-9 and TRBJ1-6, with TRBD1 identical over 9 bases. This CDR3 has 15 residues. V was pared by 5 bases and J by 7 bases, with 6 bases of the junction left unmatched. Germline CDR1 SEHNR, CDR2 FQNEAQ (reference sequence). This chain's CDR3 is CASSQGQGRNSPLHF. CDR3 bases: TGTGCCAGCAGCCAAGGACAGGGGCGCAATTCACCCCTCCACTTT. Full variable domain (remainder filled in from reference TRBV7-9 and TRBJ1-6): DTGVSQNPRHKITKRGQNVTFRCDPISEHNRLYWYRQTLGQGPEFLTYFQNEAQLEKSRLLSDRFSAERPKGSFSTLEIQRTEQGDSAMYLCASSQGQGRNSPLHFGNGTRLTVT.

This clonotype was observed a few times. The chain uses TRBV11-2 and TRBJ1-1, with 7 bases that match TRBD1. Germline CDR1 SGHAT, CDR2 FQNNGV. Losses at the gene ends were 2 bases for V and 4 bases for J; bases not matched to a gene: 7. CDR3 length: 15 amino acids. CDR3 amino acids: CASSLLIQGFTEAFF. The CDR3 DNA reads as TGTGCCAGCAGCTTACTTATACAGGGGTTCACTGAAGCTTTCTTT.

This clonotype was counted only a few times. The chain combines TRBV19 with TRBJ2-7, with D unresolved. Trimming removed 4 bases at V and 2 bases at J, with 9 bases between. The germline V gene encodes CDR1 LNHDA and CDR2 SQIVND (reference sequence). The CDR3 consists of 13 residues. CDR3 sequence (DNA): TGTGCCAGTAGTACACCAAGAGCCTACGAGCAGTACTTC. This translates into CASSTPRAYEQYF.

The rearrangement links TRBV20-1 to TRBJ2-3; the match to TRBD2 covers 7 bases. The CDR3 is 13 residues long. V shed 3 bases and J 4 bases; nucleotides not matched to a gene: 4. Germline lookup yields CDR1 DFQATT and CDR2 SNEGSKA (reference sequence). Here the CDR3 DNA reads TGCAGTGCTAGTTTGAGCGGGGCAGATACGCAGTATTTT. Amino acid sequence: CSASLSGADTQYF.

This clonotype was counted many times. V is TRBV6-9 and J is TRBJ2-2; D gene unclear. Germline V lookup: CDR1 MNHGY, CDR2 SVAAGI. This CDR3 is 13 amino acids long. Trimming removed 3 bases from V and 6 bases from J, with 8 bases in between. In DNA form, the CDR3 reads TGTGCCAGCAGTTACGAGAGGCCCGGGGAGCTGTTTTTT. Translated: CASSYERPGELFF.

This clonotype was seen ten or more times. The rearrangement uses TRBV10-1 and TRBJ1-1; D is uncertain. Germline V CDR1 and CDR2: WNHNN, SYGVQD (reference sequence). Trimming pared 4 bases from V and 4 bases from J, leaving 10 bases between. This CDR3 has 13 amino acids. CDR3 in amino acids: CASSGEVGTEAFF. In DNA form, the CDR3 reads TGCGCCAGCAGTGGGGAGGTGGGCACTGAAGCTTTCTTT.

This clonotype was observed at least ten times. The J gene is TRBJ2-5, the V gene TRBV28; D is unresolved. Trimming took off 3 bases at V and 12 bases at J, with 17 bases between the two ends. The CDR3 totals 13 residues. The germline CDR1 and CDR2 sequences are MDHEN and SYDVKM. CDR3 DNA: TGTGCCAGCAGTTTCCGGGTCCTACCCCCTGAGTACTTC. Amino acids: CASSFRVLPPEYF.

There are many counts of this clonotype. The CDR3 here is CAISGGRNTEAFF. In DNA form, the CDR3 reads TGTGCCATCAGTGGGGGAAGGAACACTGAAGCTTTCTTT. J is TRBJ1-1 and V is TRBV10-3; D uncertain. V shed 4 bases and J shed 1 base, with 7 bases lying between them. In germline, CDR1 is ENHRY, CDR2 SYGVKD. The length of the CDR3 is 13 residues.

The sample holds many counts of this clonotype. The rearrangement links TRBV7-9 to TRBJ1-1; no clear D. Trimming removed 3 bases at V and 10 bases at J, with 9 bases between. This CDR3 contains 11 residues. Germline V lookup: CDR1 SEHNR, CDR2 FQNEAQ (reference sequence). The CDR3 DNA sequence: TGTGCCAGCAGCTTTTGGCAGACAGCTTTCTTT. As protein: CASSFWQTAFF.

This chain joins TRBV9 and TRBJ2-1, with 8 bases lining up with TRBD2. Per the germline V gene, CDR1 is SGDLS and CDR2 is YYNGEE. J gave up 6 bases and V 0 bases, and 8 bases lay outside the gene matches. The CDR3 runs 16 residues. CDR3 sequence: CASSVEGTRTRNEQFF. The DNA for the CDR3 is TGTGCCAGCAGCGTAGAAGGGACTAGGACACGCAATGAGCAGTTCTTC.

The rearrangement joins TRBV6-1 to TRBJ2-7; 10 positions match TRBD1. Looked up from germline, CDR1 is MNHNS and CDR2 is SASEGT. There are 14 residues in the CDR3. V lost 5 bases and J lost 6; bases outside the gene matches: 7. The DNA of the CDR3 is TGTGCCAGCAGTTACGGGACAGGGGTCACCGAGCAGTACTTC. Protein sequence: CASSYGTGVTEQYF.

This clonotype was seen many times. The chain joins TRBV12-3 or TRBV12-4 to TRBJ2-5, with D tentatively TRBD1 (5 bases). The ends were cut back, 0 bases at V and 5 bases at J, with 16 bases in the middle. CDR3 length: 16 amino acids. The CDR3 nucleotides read TGTGCCAGCAGTTTAGCGCTACGCAGGGCTGGGGAGACCCAGTACTTC. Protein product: CASSLALRRAGETQYF.

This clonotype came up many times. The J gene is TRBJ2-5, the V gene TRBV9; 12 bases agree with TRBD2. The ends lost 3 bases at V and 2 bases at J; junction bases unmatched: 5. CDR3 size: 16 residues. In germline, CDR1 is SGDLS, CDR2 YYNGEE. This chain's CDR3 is CASSGGTSGPQETQYF. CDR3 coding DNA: TGTGCCAGCAGCGGCGGGACTAGCGGGCCGCAAGAGACCCAGTACTTC.

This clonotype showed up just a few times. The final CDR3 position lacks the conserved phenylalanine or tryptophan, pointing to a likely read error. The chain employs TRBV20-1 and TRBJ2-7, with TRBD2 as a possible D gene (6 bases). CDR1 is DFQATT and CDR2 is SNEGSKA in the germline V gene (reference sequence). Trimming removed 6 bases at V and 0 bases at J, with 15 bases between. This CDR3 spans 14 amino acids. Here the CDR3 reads CSATDPGSSYEQYL. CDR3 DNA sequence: TGCAGTGCCACGGACCCCGGGAGCTCCTACGAGCAGTACCTC.

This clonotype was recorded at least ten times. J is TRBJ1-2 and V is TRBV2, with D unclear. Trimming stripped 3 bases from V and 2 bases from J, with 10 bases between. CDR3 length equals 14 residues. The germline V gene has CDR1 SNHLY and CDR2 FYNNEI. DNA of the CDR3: TGTGCCAGCAGTGATCAGGCAGGAAACTATGGCTACACCTTC. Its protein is CASSDQAGNYGYTF. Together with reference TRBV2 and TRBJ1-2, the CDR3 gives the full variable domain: EPEVTQTPSHQVTQMGQEVILRCVPISNHLYFYWYRQILGQKVEFLVSFYNNEISEKSEIFDDQFSVERPDGSNFTLKIRSTKLEDSAMYFCASSDQAGNYGYTFGSGTRLTVV.

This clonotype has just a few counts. In nucleotides, the CDR3 is TGTGCCTGGAGTGGTAGGGGTCGATCACCCCTCCACTTT. Residues: CAWSGRGRSPLHF. The chain combines TRBV30 with TRBJ1-6; D is perhaps TRBD1 (5 bases). CDR1 and CDR2 from the germline V gene are GTSNPN and SVGIG (reference sequence). The CDR3 length is 13 residues. Trimming left V 1 base short and J 10 bases short, with 11 bases between.

CDR3 sequence (DNA): TGTGCCAGTAGTACGGGACAGAGATTCTCTGGAAACACCATATATTTT. This gives the protein CASSTGQRFSGNTIYF. The chain is built from TRBV19 and TRBJ1-3, with TRBD1 matching over 7 bases. The CDR3 spans 16 residues. Germline V gene lookup returns CDR1 LNHDA and CDR2 SQIVND (reference sequence). V gave up 4 bases and J gave up 0 bases; unmatched junction bases: 6. The full variable domain, rest sourced from reference TRBV19 and TRBJ1-3, is DGGITQSPKYLFRKEGQNVTLSCEQNLNHDAMYWYRQDPGQGLRLIYYSQIVNDFQKGDIAEGYSVSREKKESFPLTVTSAQKNPTAFYLCASSTGQRFSGNTIYFGEGSWLTVV.

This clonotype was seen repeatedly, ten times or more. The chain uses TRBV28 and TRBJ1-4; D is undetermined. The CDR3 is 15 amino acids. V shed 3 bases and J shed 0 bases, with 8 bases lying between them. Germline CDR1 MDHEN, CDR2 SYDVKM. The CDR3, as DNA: TGTGCCAGCAGTTTTTTGTGGGCAACTAATGAAAAACTGTTTTTT. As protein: CASSFLWATNEKLFF.

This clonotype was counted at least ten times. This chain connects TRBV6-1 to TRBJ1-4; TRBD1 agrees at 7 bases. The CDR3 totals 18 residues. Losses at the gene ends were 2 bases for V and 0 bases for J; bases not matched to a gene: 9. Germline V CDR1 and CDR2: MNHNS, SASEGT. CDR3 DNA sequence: TGTGCCAGCAGTGAACCGACAGGGACCTTTGCAACTAATGAAAAACTGTTTTTT. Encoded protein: CASSEPTGTFATNEKLFF.

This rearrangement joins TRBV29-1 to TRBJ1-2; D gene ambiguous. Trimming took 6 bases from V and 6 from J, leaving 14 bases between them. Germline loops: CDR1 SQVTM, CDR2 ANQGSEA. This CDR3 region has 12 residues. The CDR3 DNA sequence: TGCAGCGTCCACCCGGGGTTAGATGGCTACACCTTC. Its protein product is CSVHPGLDGYTF. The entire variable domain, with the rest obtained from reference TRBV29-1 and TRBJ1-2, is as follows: SAVISQKPSRDICQRGTSLTIQCQVDSQVTMMFWYRQQPGQSLTLIATANQGSEATYESGFVIDKFPISRPNLTFSTLTVSNMSPEDSSIYLCSVHPGLDGYTFGSGTRLTVV.

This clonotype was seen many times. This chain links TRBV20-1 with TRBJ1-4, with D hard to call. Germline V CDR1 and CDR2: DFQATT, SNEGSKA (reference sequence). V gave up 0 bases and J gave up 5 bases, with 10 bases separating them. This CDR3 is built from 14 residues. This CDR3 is CSARDPFRNEKLFF. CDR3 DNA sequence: TGCAGTGCTAGAGATCCCTTTCGCAATGAAAAACTGTTTTTT.

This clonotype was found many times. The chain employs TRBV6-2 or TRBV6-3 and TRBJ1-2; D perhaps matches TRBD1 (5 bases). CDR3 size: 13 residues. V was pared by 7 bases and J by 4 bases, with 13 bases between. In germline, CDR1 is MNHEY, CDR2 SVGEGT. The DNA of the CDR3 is TGTGCCAGCAACCCAGGGTCGAGCTATGGCTACACCTTC. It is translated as CASNPGSSYGYTF.

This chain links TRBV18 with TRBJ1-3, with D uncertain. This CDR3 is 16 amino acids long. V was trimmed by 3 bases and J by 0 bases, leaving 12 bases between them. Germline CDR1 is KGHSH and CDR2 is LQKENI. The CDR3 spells CASSPARSPSGNTIYF. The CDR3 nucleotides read TGTGCCAGCTCACCCGCAAGGTCTCCCTCTGGAAACACCATATATTTT.

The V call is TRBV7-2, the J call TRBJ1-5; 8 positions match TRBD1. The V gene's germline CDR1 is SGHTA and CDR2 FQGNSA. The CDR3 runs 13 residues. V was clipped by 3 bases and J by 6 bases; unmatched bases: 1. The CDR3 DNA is TGTGCCAGCAGCTTTACAGGGGGTCAGCCCCAGCATTTT. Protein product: CASSFTGGQPQHF.

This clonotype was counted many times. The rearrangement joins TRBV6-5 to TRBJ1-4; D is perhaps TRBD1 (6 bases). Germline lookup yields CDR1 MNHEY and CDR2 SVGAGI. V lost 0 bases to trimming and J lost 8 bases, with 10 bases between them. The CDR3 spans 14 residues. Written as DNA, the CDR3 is TGTGCCAGCAGTTACTCGTGGACAGTCGAAAAACTGTTTTTT. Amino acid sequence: CASSYSWTVEKLFF.

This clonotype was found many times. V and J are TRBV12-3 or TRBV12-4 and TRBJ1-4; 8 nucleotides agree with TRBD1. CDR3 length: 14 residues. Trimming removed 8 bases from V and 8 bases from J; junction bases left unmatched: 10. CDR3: CASSRETGVEKLFF. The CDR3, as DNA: TGTGCCAGCTCACGGGAGACAGGGGTCGAAAAACTGTTTTTT.

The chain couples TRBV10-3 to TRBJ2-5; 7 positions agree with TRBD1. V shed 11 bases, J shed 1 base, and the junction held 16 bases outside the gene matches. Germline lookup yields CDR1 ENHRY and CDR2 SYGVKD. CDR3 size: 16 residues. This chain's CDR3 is CASPGQFLTGQETQYF. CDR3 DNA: TGTGCCTCCCCGGGACAGTTCCTCACCGGCCAAGAGACCCAGTACTTC.

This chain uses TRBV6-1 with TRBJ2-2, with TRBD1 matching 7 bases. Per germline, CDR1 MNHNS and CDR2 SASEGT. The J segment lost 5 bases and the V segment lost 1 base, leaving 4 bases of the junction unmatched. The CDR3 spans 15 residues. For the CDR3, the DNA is TGTGCCAGCAGTGAAGGACAGGGTTGGACCGGGGAGCTGTTTTTT. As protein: CASSEGQGWTGELFF.